Listed below are T cell receptor beta chains from one sample, sequenced in a study of long-term antiretroviral therapy in people with HIV. TCRdb's table, derived via immunoSEQ multiplex PCR, lists solely in-frame clones and lacks some. This table holds some 27,000 clones, under 85% found once. The input for sequencing was unsorted PBMCs, taken 2.1 years after starting antiretroviral therapy. The source is a man aged 25 to 40 with HIV. The CDR3 runs from the conserved cysteine through the conserved F or W. The order of the fields is J gene, clone size, V gene, D gene, CDR3 DNA, CDR3 protein. A D gene is named only where the DNA matches it firmly. Not all rows give a size; the values are once, few, many and, for expanded clones, a class.

j_call: TRBJ1-4
clone_size: NA
v_call: TRBV7-2
d_call: NA
cdr3_nt: TGTGCCAGCCGCTCTGGAGGGGCAGGAGAAAAACTGTTTTTT
cdr3_aa: CASRSGGAGEKLFF

j_call: TRBJ1-1
clone_size: NA
v_call: TRBV18
d_call: NA
cdr3_nt: TGTGCCAGCTCATCGTCGCGGCAGGGGGCTTTCTTT
cdr3_aa: CASSSSRQGAFF

j_call: TRBJ2-1
clone_size: NA
v_call: TRBV27
d_call: NA
cdr3_nt: TGTGCCAGCAGTTTACCCGGGACAAGGGTAGAGCAGTTCTTC
cdr3_aa: CASSLPGTRVEQFF

j_call: TRBJ2-5
clone_size: NA
v_call: TRBV19
d_call: NA
cdr3_nt: TGTGCCAGTAGTCCGGACCAGGACTGGGGGACCCAGTACTTC
cdr3_aa: CASSPDQDWGTQYF

j_call: TRBJ2-1
clone_size: NA
v_call: TRBV2
d_call: NA
cdr3_nt: TGTGCCAGCAGCCTAACAGGAAGATCCTACAATGAGCAGTTCTTC
cdr3_aa: CASSLTGRSYNEQFF

j_call: TRBJ1-1
clone_size: few
v_call: TRBV27
d_call: NA
cdr3_nt: TGTGCCAGCAGACGACAACCGAACACTGAAGCTTTCTTT
cdr3_aa: CASRRQPNTEAFF

j_call: TRBJ1-2
clone_size: NA
v_call: TRBV5-8
d_call: NA
cdr3_nt: TGTGCCAGCAGCTTGCGGGGGCTCGGTAACTATGGCTACACCTTC
cdr3_aa: CASSLRGLGNYGYTF

j_call: TRBJ2-6
clone_size: NA
v_call: TRBV25-1
d_call: NA
cdr3_nt: TGTGCCAGCAGTGACACCCTGGGGAGTGCAGGGGCCAACGTCCTGACTTTC
cdr3_aa: CASSDTLGSAGANVLTF

j_call: TRBJ2-2
clone_size: NA
v_call: TRBV28
d_call: TRBD1
cdr3_nt: TGTGCCAGCAGTCTTGGACAGGGGGCCAGCACCGGGGAGCTGTTTTTT
cdr3_aa: CASSLGQGASTGELFF

j_call: TRBJ1-3
clone_size: NA
v_call: TRBV7-2
d_call: NA
cdr3_nt: TGTGCCAGCAGCTTAGCTCTCGCCTCTGGAAACACCATATATTTT
cdr3_aa: CASSLALASGNTIYF

j_call: TRBJ2-7
clone_size: once
v_call: TRBV9
d_call: TRBD2
cdr3_nt: TGTGCCAGCAGCGTAGTAGCGGGAGCGGAGGAGCAGTACTTC
cdr3_aa: CASSVVAGAEEQYF

j_call: TRBJ1-3
clone_size: NA
v_call: TRBV9
d_call: NA
cdr3_nt: TGTGCCAGCAGCGAAGGGGTCTCTGGAAACACCATATATTTT
cdr3_aa: CASSEGVSGNTIYF

j_call: TRBJ1-6
clone_size: few
v_call: TRBV7-9
d_call: NA
cdr3_nt: TGTGCCAGCAGCTTGGGAGGAGGGGCTGGTTCACCCCTCCACTTT
cdr3_aa: CASSLGGGAGSPLHF

j_call: TRBJ1-1
clone_size: NA
v_call: TRBV30
d_call: NA
cdr3_nt: TGTGCCTACCACATGGGGTCTGAAGCCTTCTTT
cdr3_aa: CAYHMGSEAFF

j_call: TRBJ2-2
clone_size: NA
v_call: TRBV9
d_call: TRBD1
cdr3_nt: TGTGCCAGCAGCCCCAGGGGGCGGGCCGGGGAGCTGTTTTTT
cdr3_aa: CASSPRGRAGELFF

j_call: TRBJ2-7
clone_size: NA
v_call: TRBV7-9
d_call: NA
cdr3_nt: TGTGCCAGCAGCTTAGGAGCGACAGGAGCCTACGAGCAGTACTTC
cdr3_aa: CASSLGATGAYEQYF

j_call: TRBJ1-6
clone_size: NA
v_call: TRBV4-1
d_call: NA
cdr3_nt: TGCGCCAGCAGCCAAGGCCAGGGGTTACATTCACCCCTCCACTTT
cdr3_aa: CASSQGQGLHSPLHF

j_call: TRBJ1-5
clone_size: NA
v_call: TRBV28
d_call: TRBD1
cdr3_nt: TGTGCCAGCAGTTTAAGGCTAAGGACAGGGATCAATCAGCCCCAGCATTTT
cdr3_aa: CASSLRLRTGINQPQHF

j_call: TRBJ1-1
clone_size: NA
v_call: TRBV11-2
d_call: NA
cdr3_nt: TGTGCCAGCAGCTTCACTCAGGGGAGCGGCACTGAAGCTTTCTTT
cdr3_aa: CASSFTQGSGTEAFF

j_call: TRBJ1-5
clone_size: few
v_call: TRBV2
d_call: TRBD1
cdr3_nt: TGTGCCAGCAGCACGGACAGGGGCCTTTATAGCAATCAGCCCCAGCATTTT
cdr3_aa: CASSTDRGLYSNQPQHF

j_call: TRBJ1-2
clone_size: NA
v_call: TRBV6-6
d_call: NA
cdr3_nt: TGTGCCAGCAGTGCTCGGGGTGGGGATGGCTACACCTTC
cdr3_aa: CASSARGGDGYTF

j_call: TRBJ2-3
clone_size: NA
v_call: TRBV29-1
d_call: TRBD1
cdr3_nt: TGCAGCGTTGAAGAGGCGAACAGGGGACCCCCTGATACGCAGTATTTT
cdr3_aa: CSVEEANRGPPDTQYF

j_call: TRBJ2-3
clone_size: NA
v_call: TRBV9
d_call: TRBD1
cdr3_nt: TGTGCCAGCAGCGTCGCACCGACAGGGAGCCGAGATACGCAGTATTTT
cdr3_aa: CASSVAPTGSRDTQYF

j_call: TRBJ2-5
clone_size: NA
v_call: TRBV5-4
d_call: TRBD2
cdr3_nt: TGTGCCAGCAGCAGACTAGCGGGCAACCAAGAGACCCAGTACTTC
cdr3_aa: CASSRLAGNQETQYF

j_call: TRBJ2-7
clone_size: once
v_call: TRBV9
d_call: NA
cdr3_nt: TGTGCCAGCAAGGCGGAATCCTACGAGCAGTACTTC
cdr3_aa: CASKAESYEQYF

j_call: TRBJ2-5
clone_size: NA
v_call: TRBV13
d_call: NA
cdr3_nt: TGTGCCAGCAGCTTAGGCTCAGGGGGGAGGGAGACCCAGTACTTC
cdr3_aa: CASSLGSGGRETQYF

j_call: TRBJ2-7
clone_size: few
v_call: TRBV27
d_call: TRBD1
cdr3_nt: TGTGCCAGCAGCGCTCAGGGGGCGCGGGAGCAGTACTTC
cdr3_aa: CASSAQGAREQYF

j_call: TRBJ2-7
clone_size: NA
v_call: TRBV10-3
d_call: TRBD2
cdr3_nt: TGTGCCATCAGTGAGGCTAGCGGGAGGGCGGACGAGCAGTACTTC
cdr3_aa: CAISEASGRADEQYF

j_call: TRBJ1-5
clone_size: medium-sized
v_call: TRBV19
d_call: NA
cdr3_nt: TGTGCCAGTTGGGTTACAGGTAGCAATCAGCCCCAGCATTTT
cdr3_aa: CASWVTGSNQPQHF